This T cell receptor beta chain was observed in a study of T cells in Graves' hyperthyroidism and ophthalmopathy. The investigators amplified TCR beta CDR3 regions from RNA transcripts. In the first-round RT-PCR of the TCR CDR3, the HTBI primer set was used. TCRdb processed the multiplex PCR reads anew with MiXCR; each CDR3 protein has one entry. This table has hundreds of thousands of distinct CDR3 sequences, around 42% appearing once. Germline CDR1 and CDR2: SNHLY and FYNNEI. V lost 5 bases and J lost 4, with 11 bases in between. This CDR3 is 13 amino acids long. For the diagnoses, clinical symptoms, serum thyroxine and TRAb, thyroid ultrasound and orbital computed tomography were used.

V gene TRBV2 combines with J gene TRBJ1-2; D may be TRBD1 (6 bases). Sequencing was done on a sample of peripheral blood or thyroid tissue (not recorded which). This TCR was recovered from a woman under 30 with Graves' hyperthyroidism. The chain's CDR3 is CASSYRVAYGYTF. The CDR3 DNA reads TGTGCCAGCAGTTACAGGGTTGCCTATGGCTACACCTTC.